This note documents a single T cell receptor beta chain sequence. These data are taken from a study of blood T cell repertoires in COVID-19. Study summary: Acute-phase and convalescent COVID-19 samples originated in the United States, Italy and Spain. In each case, the material was cDNA or gDNA derived from T cells, B-cell-depleted T cells, or PBMCs.

This CDR3 comprises 16 residues. The V and J ends lost 3 bases and 2 bases respectively, with 14 bases between them. Germline V gene data show CDR1 as KGHSH and CDR2 as LQKENI. Assay: immunoSEQ multiplex PCR; the TCRdb copy retains only in-frame clones and omits some. The data contain some 270,000 clones, around 90% of them singletons. Two negative PCRs, clearance, or symptom resolution had been documented for recovered Cohort 3 donors. This sequence was found in a middle-aged woman who had recovered from COVID-19. The gene calls are TRBV18 and TRBJ1-3; a possible D gene is TRBD1 (5 bases). The sequenced sample was PBMCs or T cells enriched from blood (not recorded which). As DNA, the CDR3 is TGTGCCAGCTCACCCATCCAGGGTCTCCCTGGAAACACCATATATTTT. It is translated as CASSPIQGLPGNTIYF.